The T cell receptor (beta chain) described here comes from a study of CD8+CD57+ T cells in acquired aplastic anemia. Study context: Quantities of DNA derived from sorted CD4+ and CD8+ cells averaged roughly 3 ug.

The study's findings and limits: CD8+ Simpson's diversity showed no significant patient-control difference. Shared by patients and controls, just under 30 CD8+ CDR3s were abundant in patients.

With regard to this clonotype: The antigen remains undetermined.

Profiling of TCR beta VDJ combinations and CDR3 sequences used genomic DNA as template. A single record per CDR3 protein comes from TCRdb applying MiXCR to the reads. The sample comprises approximately 99,000 distinct CDR3 sequences, roughly 51% of which are singletons, and roughly a third rests with the top ten. CDR1 SQVTM and CDR2 ANQGSEA come from the germline V gene. CDR3 length: 11 amino acids. Trimming left V 1 base short and J 6 bases short, with 7 bases between. J is TRBJ2-7 and V is TRBV29-1, with D hard to call. The sequenced sample was sorted CD4+, CD8+, or CD8+CD57+ T cells (not recorded which) from PBMCs. The TCR originated in a human donor in good health, serving as a control. Here the CDR3 DNA reads TGCAGCGTTGAAGCCCAAGCCGAGCAGTACTTC. This sequence encodes CSVEAQAEQYF.